The rows below give T cell receptor beta chains drawn from one sample of a study of blood T cell repertoires in COVID-19. Method: immunoSEQ multiplex PCR; TCRdb's copy keeps in-frame clones and lacks some. The sample has 330,000 or so clones; around nine tenths are singletons. Source material: peripheral blood. Receptors originate from a woman aged 60-70 years with COVID-19, enrolled during active disease. CDR3s include the opening cysteine and the closing phenylalanine or tryptophan. The D gene is left open where the match is weak. Some rows have no size entry. The others give once, few or many, or a class for an expanded clone.

clone_size	d_call	v_call	j_call	cdr3_aa	cdr3_nt
-	TRBD1	TRBV15	TRBJ2-7	CATSRGPGGGYEQYF	TGTGCCACCAGCAGAGGTCCAGGGGGCGGCTACGAGCAGTACTTC
once	-	TRBV5-4	TRBJ1-1	CASSREGGYTEAFF	TGTGCCAGCAGCCGGGAAGGGGGATACACTGAAGCTTTCTTT
-	-	TRBV10-2	TRBJ2-3	CASSERGIRTDTQYF	TGCGCCAGCAGTGAACGGGGGATTAGGACAGATACGCAGTATTTT
-	TRBD1	TRBV6-5	TRBJ2-7	CASRHRGAYEQYF	TGTGCCAGCAGGCACAGGGGGGCCTACGAGCAGTACTTC
once	TRBD1	TRBV6-6	TRBJ2-1	CASRQDRAAYNEQFF	TGTGCCAGCAGGCAAGACAGGGCGGCCTACAATGAGCAGTTCTTC
-	-	TRBV2	TRBJ1-1	CASSARGHANTEAFF	TGTGCCAGCAGTGCCCGGGGACACGCCAACACTGAAGCTTTCTTT
-	TRBD1	TRBV30	TRBJ1-3	CAWMRDSGNTIYF	TGTGCCTGGATGAGGGACAGTGGAAACACCATATATTTT
-	-	TRBV23-1	TRBJ1-2	CASSQSQRPGHRGYGYTF	TGCGCCAGCAGTCAATCGCAAAGACCGGGACATCGTGGTTATGGCTACACCTTC
-	TRBD1	TRBV18	TRBJ1-1	CASSPGQGVGNTEAFF	TGTGCCAGCTCACCGGGGCAGGGGGTCGGAAACACTGAAGCTTTCTTT
-	-	TRBV7-6	TRBJ2-1	CASSDLGPRGNEQFF	TGTGCCAGCAGCGATCTCGGACCCCGGGGCAATGAGCAGTTCTTC
-	TRBD2	TRBV2	TRBJ2-7	CASAPALGLAGFTYEQYF	TGTGCCAGCGCCCCTGCCCTAGGACTAGCGGGGTTCACCTACGAGCAGTACTTC
-	TRBD1	TRBV18	TRBJ2-7	CASSPLGQLTYEQYF	TGTGCCAGCTCACCACTGGGACAGCTTACCTACGAGCAGTACTTC
-	TRBD1	TRBV24-1	TRBJ1-2	CATSDPAGTVFRRYTF	TGTGCCACCAGTGACCCAGCTGGGACAGTGTTTCGTCGCTACACCTTC
-	-	TRBV19	TRBJ1-1	CASSIQGFRAEAFF	TGTGCCAGTAGTATACAGGGATTCCGCGCTGAAGCTTTCTTT
-	-	TRBV10-3	TRBJ1-6	CAISEPGLPNSPLHF	TGTGCCATCAGTGAGCCAGGGCTCCCGAATTCACCCCTCCACTTT
-	TRBD1	TRBV5-5	TRBJ2-4	CASSLAGQGTITNIQYF	TGTGCCAGCAGCTTGGCGGGACAGGGGACAATCACAAACATTCAGTACTTC
-	TRBD1	TRBV3-1/TRBV3-2	TRBJ1-1	CASSQQGARTEAFF	TGTGCCAGCAGCCAACAGGGGGCGCGCACTGAAGCTTTCTTT
-	-	TRBV19	TRBJ1-2	CASSPPPPAAKGGYTF	TGTGCCAGTAGTCCCCCCCCTCCCGCGGCTAAGGGGGGCTACACCTTC
once	-	TRBV2	TRBJ1-6	CASSLQGAYNSPLHF	TGTGCCAGCAGCCTACAGGGCGCCTATAATTCACCCCTCCACTTT
-	-	TRBV18	TRBJ1-6	CASSPQGGDDSPLHF	TGTGCCAGCTCACCACAGGGAGGGGACGATTCACCCCTCCACTTT
-	-	TRBV2	TRBJ1-1	CASSGGQVRAFF	TGTGCCAGCAGTGGGGGGCAGGTCCGAGCTTTCTTT
-	-	TRBV6-5	TRBJ1-1	CASSYVFSNTEAFF	TGTGCCAGCAGTTACGTGTTCTCGAACACTGAAGCTTTCTTT
-	TRBD1	TRBV5-1	TRBJ2-2	CASSLNTGGTGELFF	TGCGCCAGCAGCTTGAATACAGGGGGGACCGGGGAGCTGTTTTTT
-	-	TRBV10-3	TRBJ1-2	CAISESAGDYGYTF	TGTGCCATCAGTGAGTCGGCAGGGGACTATGGCTACACCTTC
-	-	TRBV3-1/TRBV3-2	TRBJ1-1	CASSQVPRNTEAFF	TGTGCCAGCAGCCAAGTACCGAGGAACACTGAAGCTTTCTTT
-	-	TRBV18	TRBJ1-3	CASSPMNRVGNTIYF	TGTGCCAGCTCACCGATGAACAGGGTTGGAAACACCATATATTTT
-	TRBD2	TRBV19	TRBJ2-3	CATLAGGVDTQYF	TGTGCCACCCTAGCGGGAGGGGTGGATACGCAGTATTTT
-	-	TRBV6-6	TRBJ1-1	CASSPRVNTEAFF	TGTGCCAGCAGTCCCCGGGTTAATACTGAAGCTTTCTTT
-	-	TRBV10-2	TRBJ1-2	CASSEKTEFYGYTF	TGCGCCAGCAGTGAGAAGACTGAATTCTATGGCTACACCTTC
once	TRBD1	TRBV7-9	TRBJ1-2	CASSLEQRTGDSYTF	TGTGCCAGCAGCTTAGAGCAGAGGACAGGGGACTCCTACACCTTC
-	-	TRBV6-6	TRBJ1-6	CASSYVGGSPLHF	TGTGCCAGCAGTTACGTCGGGGGTTCACCCCTCCACTTT
-	-	TRBV5-6	TRBJ1-1	CASSPPNRRAEAFF	TGTGCCAGCAGCCCGCCGAACAGGCGAGCTGAAGCTTTCTTT
-	-	TRBV4-2	TRBJ2-7	CASSQSLARHEQYF	TGTGCCAGCAGCCAATCTCTAGCGAGACACGAGCAGTACTTC
-	TRBD1	TRBV6-5	TRBJ2-1	CASGAGTGAWDEQFF	TGTGCCAGCGGGGCCGGGACAGGGGCTTGGGATGAGCAGTTCTTC
-	-	TRBV10-3	TRBJ1-3	CAISQFSGNTIYF	TGTGCCATCAGCCAATTCTCTGGAAACACCATATATTTT
-	TRBD2	TRBV28	TRBJ2-3	CASRDGLAGLSTDTQYF	TGTGCCAGCAGGGATGGACTAGCGGGCCTTAGCACAGATACGCAGTATTTT
-	-	TRBV5-1	TRBJ1-1	CASSLQQGWGTEAFF	TGCGCCAGCAGCCTACAACAGGGTTGGGGCACTGAAGCTTTCTTT
-	TRBD2	TRBV6-5	TRBJ2-5	CASRRIAGGETQYF	TGTGCCAGCAGGCGGATAGCGGGGGGAGAGACCCAGTACTTC
-	-	TRBV10-2	TRBJ2-3	CASSISTDTQYF	TGCGCCAGCAGCATTAGCACAGATACGCAGTATTTT
-	-	TRBV30	TRBJ2-2	CAWSVPPSTGELFF	TGTGCCTGGAGTGTACCCCCCAGCACCGGGGAGCTGTTTTTT
-	-	TRBV4-2	TRBJ1-1	CASSQDSGYYSEAFF	TGTGCCAGCAGCCAAGATTCGGGGTATTACTCTGAAGCTTTCTTT
-	-	TRBV5-1	TRBJ1-1	CASSEQVSNTEAFF	TGCGCCAGCAGCGAACAGGTTTCGAACACTGAAGCTTTCTTT
-	-	TRBV28	TRBJ2-1	CASSGVGLGNEQFF	TGTGCCAGCAGTGGAGTGGGGCTGGGCAATGAGCAGTTCTTC
-	TRBD2	TRBV4-1	TRBJ2-5	CASSQTRLAGEETQYF	TGCGCCAGCAGCCAAACTCGACTAGCGGGGGAAGAGACCCAGTACTTC
-	-	TRBV5-1	TRBJ2-2	CASSPARVNTGELFF	TGCGCCAGCAGCCCGGCGAGGGTAAACACCGGGGAGCTGTTTTTT
-	-	TRBV3-1/TRBV3-2	TRBJ1-2	CASFQYGYTF	TGTGCCAGCTTTCAGTATGGCTACACCTTC
-	-	TRBV5-1	TRBJ2-7	CASSPNPGPIEQYF	TGCGCCAGCAGCCCAAACCCCGGTCCCATCGAGCAGTACTTC
-	-	TRBV7-3	TRBJ2-1	CASSFKDGESSYNEQFF	TGTGCCAGCAGCTTTAAGGACGGGGAAAGCTCCTACAATGAGCAGTTCTTC
-	-	TRBV2	TRBJ1-4	CASSRQGGVFF	TGTGCCAGCAGTAGACAAGGCGGGGTGTTTTTT